These 14 T cell receptor beta chains were sequenced from one sample in a study of blood T cell repertoires in COVID-19. TCRdb keeps only in-frame clones here, not all; method: immunoSEQ multiplex PCR. The sample yields some 150,000 clones, about four fifths seen once. The sequenced sample consisted of peripheral blood. The source is a woman aged 80 or over in a cohort sampled during active or convalescent COVID-19.

This clone was detected only once. The genes are TRBV27 and TRBJ2-4, with TRBD2 as a possible D gene (6 bases). V was shortened by 3 bases and J by 6 bases, with 15 bases between the two germline ends. This CDR3 spans 15 amino acids. The germline CDR1 and CDR2 sequences are MNHEY and SMNVEV (reference sequence). The CDR3 sequence: CASSFTGLKLNIQYF. For the CDR3, the DNA is TGTGCCAGCAGTTTTACGGGACTGAAATTAAACATTCAGTACTTC.

This clone was picked up one time. V usage is TRBV5-4 and J usage is TRBJ2-3, with 9 bases identical to TRBD2. V lost 0 bases, J lost 2 bases, and 4 bases stayed unmatched. CDR3 length: 16 amino acids. Germline CDR1 is SGHNT and CDR2 is YYREEE (reference sequence). The CDR3 reads CASSLAGGGATDTQYF. The CDR3 DNA is TGTGCCAGCAGCTTGGCCGGCGGGGGGGCCACAGATACGCAGTATTTT.

This chain connects TRBV5-1 to TRBJ1-4; D may be TRBD1 (5 bases). The CDR3 consists of 14 residues. Germline V gene data show CDR1 as SGHRS and CDR2 as YFSETQ. The V end lost 6 bases, the J end lost 7 bases, and 16 bases lay between the germline ends. The CDR3 nucleotides are TGCGCCAGCAAACCTGGGGCGGGAGGTGAAAAACTGTTTTTT. This translates into CASKPGAGGEKLFF.

The chain joins TRBV28 to TRBJ1-2; D unresolved. The V end lost 8 bases, the J end lost 2 bases, and 9 bases lay between the germline ends. CDR1 and CDR2 (germline): MDHEN, SYDVKM. This CDR3 has 12 residues. CDR3 protein: CASSVLNYGYTF. CDR3 nucleotides: TGTGCCAGCTCGGTTCTGAACTATGGCTACACCTTC.

The chain links TRBV6-5 to TRBJ1-2; a weak D match, TRBD1 (5 bases). Germline V lookup: CDR1 MNHEY, CDR2 SVGAGI. V was shortened by 6 bases and J by 2 bases, with 13 bases between the two germline ends. The CDR3 loop spans 14 amino acids. CDR3 bases: TGTGCCAGCAGAGCACAGGAAACAAACTATGGCTACACCTTC. Amino acid sequence: CASRAQETNYGYTF.

This chain joins TRBV5-4 and TRBJ1-2; the D is unclear. The CDR3 contains 12 residues. V was pared by 3 bases and J by 7 bases, with 10 bases between. The germline V gene encodes CDR1 SGHNT and CDR2 YYREEE (reference sequence). The CDR3 region is CASSSTPPGYTF. The CDR3 DNA follows: TGTGCCAGCAGCTCCACTCCCCCTGGCTACACCTTC.

The genes are TRBV5-1 and TRBJ2-1, with 11 bases aligning to TRBD1. The CDR3 is 15 amino acids. The V segment lost 3 bases and the J segment 6 bases; nucleotides outside the gene matches: 5. The germline V gene encodes CDR1 SGHRS and CDR2 YFSETQ. The CDR3 nucleotides read TGCGCCAGCAGCTCGCGGGACAGGGGGACCAATGAGCAGTTCTTC. It codes for CASSSRDRGTNEQFF.

The rearrangement links TRBV7-2 to TRBJ1-2; 10 bases map to TRBD1. Germline trimming cut 5 bases from V and 6 bases from J; bases unmatched to any gene: 9. Germline loops: CDR1 SGHTA, CDR2 FQGNSA. The CDR3 covers 15 residues. The CDR3 loop reads CASSLWGQGIDGYTF. For the CDR3, the DNA is TGTGCCAGCAGCCTCTGGGGACAGGGGATTGATGGCTACACCTTC.

V and J are TRBV7-9 and TRBJ1-1; perhaps TRBD1 as D (6 bases). In germline, CDR1 is SEHNR, CDR2 FQNEAQ (reference sequence). V gave up 5 bases and J gave up 1 base, with 11 bases separating them. The CDR3 totals 14 residues. In DNA, the CDR3 is TGTGCCAGCAGCCCACAGGGACAGAACACTGAAGCTTTCTTT. This translates into CASSPQGQNTEAFF.

The rearrangement uses TRBV18 and TRBJ2-1; D not resolved. Germline values: CDR1 KGHSH, CDR2 LQKENI. The V gene lost 6 bases and the J gene lost 6 bases, with 15 bases spanning the gap. There are 14 residues in the CDR3. The CDR3 is CASSGPLIANEQFF. DNA for the CDR3: TGTGCCAGCTCGGGCCCTCTAATTGCCAATGAGCAGTTCTTC.

The chain employs TRBV9 and TRBJ2-5; 8 nucleotides match TRBD2. In germline, CDR1 is SGDLS, CDR2 YYNGEE. There are 16 residues in the CDR3. J lost 0 bases, V lost 2 bases, and 6 bases had no gene match. CDR3 residues: CASSVAGGYYQETQYF. The DNA for the CDR3 is TGTGCCAGCAGCGTTGCGGGGGGCTATTACCAAGAGACCCAGTACTTC.

This chain joins TRBV6-1 and TRBJ2-1, with D possibly matching TRBD2 (5 bases). Trimming took off 3 bases at V and 7 bases at J, with 7 bases between the two ends. CDR3 length: 12 residues. The germline gives CDR1 MNHNS, CDR2 SASEGT. The CDR3 nucleotides read TGTGCCAGCAGTGATCCGGGAAATGAGCAGTTCTTC. Its translation: CASSDPGNEQFF.

The chain carries TRBV28 and TRBJ2-1; 14 nucleotides align to TRBD2. The CDR3 extends over 16 amino acids. Germline V gives CDR1 MDHEN, CDR2 SYDVKM. V dropped 8 bases and J dropped 5; count of bases not matched to a gene: 8. CDR3 nucleotides: TGTGCCAGCGGCCAACTGACTAGCGGGGGGGACAATGAGCAGTTCTTC. Translating gives CASGQLTSGGDNEQFF.

The chain carries TRBV18 and TRBJ1-5; D gene unclear. The germline CDR1 and CDR2 sequences are KGHSH and LQKENI. Trimming took 0 bases from V and 2 from J, leaving 8 bases between them. The CDR3 spans 15 residues. The CDR3 region has the DNA TGTGCCAGCTCACCACCGCGGGGTGGCAATCAGCCCCAGCATTTT. Encoded protein: CASSPPRGGNQPQHF. The full variable domain, completed using reference TRBV18 and TRBJ1-5, is NAGVMQNPRHLVRRRGQEARLRCSPMKGHSHVYWYRQLPEEGLKFMVYLQKENIIDESGMPKERFSAEFPKEGPSILRIQQVVRGDSAAYFCASSPPRGGNQPQHFGDGTRLSIL.